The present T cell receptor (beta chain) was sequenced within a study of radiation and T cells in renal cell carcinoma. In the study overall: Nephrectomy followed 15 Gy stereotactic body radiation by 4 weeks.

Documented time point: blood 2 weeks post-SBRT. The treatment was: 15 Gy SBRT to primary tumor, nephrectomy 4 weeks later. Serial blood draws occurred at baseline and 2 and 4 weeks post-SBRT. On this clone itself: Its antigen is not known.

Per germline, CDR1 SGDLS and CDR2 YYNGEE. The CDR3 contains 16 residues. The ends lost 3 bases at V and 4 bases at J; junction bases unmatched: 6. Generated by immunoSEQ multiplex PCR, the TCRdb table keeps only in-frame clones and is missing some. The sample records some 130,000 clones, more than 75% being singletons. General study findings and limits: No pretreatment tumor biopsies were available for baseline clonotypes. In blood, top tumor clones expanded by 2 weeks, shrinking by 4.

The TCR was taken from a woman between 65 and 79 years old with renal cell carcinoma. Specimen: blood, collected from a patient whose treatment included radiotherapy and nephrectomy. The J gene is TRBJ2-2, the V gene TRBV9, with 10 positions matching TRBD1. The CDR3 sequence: CASSAPDRGFTGELFF. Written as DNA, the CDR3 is TGTGCCAGCAGCGCACCGGACAGGGGGTTCACCGGGGAGCTGTTTTTT.